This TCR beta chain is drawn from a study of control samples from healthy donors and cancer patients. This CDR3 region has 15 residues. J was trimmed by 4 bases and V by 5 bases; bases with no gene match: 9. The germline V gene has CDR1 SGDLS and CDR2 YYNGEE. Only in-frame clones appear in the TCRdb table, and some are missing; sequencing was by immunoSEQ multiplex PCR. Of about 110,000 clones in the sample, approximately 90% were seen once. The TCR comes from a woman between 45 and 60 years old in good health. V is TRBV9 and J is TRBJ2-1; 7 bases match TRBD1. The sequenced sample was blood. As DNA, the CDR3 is TGTGCCAGCAGTGCAACAGGGGCAGGGTACAATGAGCAGTTCTTC. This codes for CASSATGAGYNEQFF.